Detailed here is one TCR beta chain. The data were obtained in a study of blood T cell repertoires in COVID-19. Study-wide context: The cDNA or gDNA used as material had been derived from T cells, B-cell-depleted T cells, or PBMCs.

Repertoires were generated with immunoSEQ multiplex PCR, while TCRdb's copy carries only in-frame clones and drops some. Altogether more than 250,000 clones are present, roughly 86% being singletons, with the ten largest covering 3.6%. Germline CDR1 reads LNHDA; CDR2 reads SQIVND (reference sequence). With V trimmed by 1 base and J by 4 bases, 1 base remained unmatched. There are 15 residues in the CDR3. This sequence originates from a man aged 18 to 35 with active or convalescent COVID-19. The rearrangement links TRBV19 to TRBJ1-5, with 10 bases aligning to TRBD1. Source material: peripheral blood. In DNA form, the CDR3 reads TGTGCCAGTAGTATAGGACAGGGGGCGAATCAGCCCCAGCATTTT. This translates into CASSIGQGANQPQHF.